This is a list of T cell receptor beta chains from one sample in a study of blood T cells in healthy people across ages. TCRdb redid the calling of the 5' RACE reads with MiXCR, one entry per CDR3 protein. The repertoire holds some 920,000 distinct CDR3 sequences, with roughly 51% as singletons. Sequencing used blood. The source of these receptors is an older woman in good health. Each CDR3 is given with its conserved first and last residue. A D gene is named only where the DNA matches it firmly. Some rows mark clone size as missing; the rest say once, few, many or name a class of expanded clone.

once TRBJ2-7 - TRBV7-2 CASSLGGPLGNYEQYF TGTGCCAGCAGCCTCGGAGGGCCCCTCGGGAACTACGAGCAGTACTTC
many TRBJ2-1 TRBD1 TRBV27 CASSPRSGGSYNEQFF TGTGCCAGCAGTCCCCGTTCAGGGGGCTCCTACAATGAGCAGTTCTTC
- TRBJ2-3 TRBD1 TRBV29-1 CSAEGAPGTDTQYF TGCAGCGCCGAGGGGGCCCCAGGCACAGATACGCAGTATTTT
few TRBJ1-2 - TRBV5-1 CASSLSQGSDYGYTF TGCGCCAGCAGCTTGTCCCAGGGTTCGGACTATGGCTACACCTTC
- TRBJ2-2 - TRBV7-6 CASSPSTITGELFF TGTGCCAGCAGCCCGTCGACAATCACCGGGGAGCTGTTTTTT
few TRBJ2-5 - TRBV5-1 CASSGEQYQETQYF TGCGCCAGCAGCGGCGAACAATACCAAGAGACCCAGTACTTC
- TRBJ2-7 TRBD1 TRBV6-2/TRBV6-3 CATTGNYEQYF TGTGCCACGACAGGGAACTACGAGCAGTACTTC
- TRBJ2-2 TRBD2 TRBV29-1 CSIDRAGGGTGELFF TGCAGCATTGATCGGGCGGGAGGAGGTACCGGGGAGCTGTTTTTT
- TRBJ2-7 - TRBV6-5 CASSALSVRYEQYF TGTGCCAGCAGCGCGCTCTCAGTGCGCTACGAGCAGTACTTC
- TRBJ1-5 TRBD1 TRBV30 CAWSGQGAPGPQHF TGTGCCTGGAGTGGACAGGGGGCTCCAGGGCCCCAGCATTTT
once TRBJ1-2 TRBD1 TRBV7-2 CASRNLDRVNYGYTF TGTGCCAGCAGGAACCTGGACAGGGTGAACTATGGCTACACCTTC
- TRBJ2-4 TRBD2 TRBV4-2 CASSQDLAGGAVDIQYF TGTGCCAGCAGCCAAGATCTAGCGGGAGGGGCAGTGGACATTCAGTACTTC
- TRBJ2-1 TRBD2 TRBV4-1 CASSQGLAAFSYNEQFF TGCGCCAGCAGCCAAGGGCTAGCGGCTTTCTCCTACAATGAGCAGTTCTTC
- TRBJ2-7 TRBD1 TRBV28 CASRITGAGYEQYF TGTGCCAGCAGGATCACAGGGGCCGGCTACGAGCAGTACTTC
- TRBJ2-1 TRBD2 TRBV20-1 CSARKAGGRKDEQFF TGCAGTGCTAGGAAGGCGGGGGGGAGGAAGGATGAGCAGTTCTTC
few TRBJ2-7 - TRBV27 CASSRTLRYEQYF TGTGCCAGCAGCCGCACGCTACGCTACGAGCAGTACTTC
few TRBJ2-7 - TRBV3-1 CASSQRDGSYEQYF TGTGCCAGCAGCCAAAGGGACGGGTCCTACGAGCAGTACTTC
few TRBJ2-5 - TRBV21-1 CASSKSGSGQGARCEETQYF TGTGCCAGCAGCAAATCAGGGTCGGGACAGGGGGCGAGGTGTGAAGAGACCCAGTACTTC
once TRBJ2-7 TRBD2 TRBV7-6 CASSLRASGIYEQYF TGTGCCAGCAGCTTGCGGGCTAGCGGTATATACGAGCAGTACTTC
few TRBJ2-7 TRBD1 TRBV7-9 CASSLTGTGEYEQYF TGTGCCAGCAGCTTAACCGGGACAGGAGAGTACGAGCAGTACTTC
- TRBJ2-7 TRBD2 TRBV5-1 CASSTLRAGDYEQYF TGCGCCAGCAGCACCCTACGAGCGGGAGACTACGAGCAGTACTTC
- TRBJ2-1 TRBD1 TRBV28 CASRPGTGSFSEQFF TGTGCCAGCAGACCCGGGACAGGGTCGTTCTCTGAGCAGTTCTTC
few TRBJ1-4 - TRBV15 CATSLNMDNEKLFF TGTGCCACCAGCCTTAATATGGACAACGAAAAACTGTTTTTT
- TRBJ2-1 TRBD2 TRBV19 CATRPNDGGFRDEQFF TGTGCCACTCGGCCGAATGACGGGGGGTTTAGAGATGAGCAGTTCTTC
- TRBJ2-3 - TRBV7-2 CASSPARAQDTQYF TGTGCCAGCAGCCCCGCGAGGGCTCAGGACACGCAGTATTTT
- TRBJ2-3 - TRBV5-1 CASSFGQIADTQYF TGCGCCAGCAGCTTCGGACAGATCGCAGATACGCAGTATTTT
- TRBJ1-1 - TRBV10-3 CATTSGRVSTEAFF TGTGCCACCACCTCCGGCCGGGTGAGCACTGAAGCTTTCTTT
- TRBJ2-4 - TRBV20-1 CSARASHELAKNIQYF TGCAGTGCTAGGGCCTCCCATGAATTAGCCAAAAACATTCAGTACTTC
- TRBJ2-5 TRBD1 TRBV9 CASSVLGQGEAEQYF TGTGCCAGCAGCGTATTGGGACAGGGTGAAGCTGAGCAGTACTTC
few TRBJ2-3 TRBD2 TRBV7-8 CASSRGGTSVDTQYF TGTGCCAGCAGCCGAGGTGGGACTAGCGTTGATACGCAGTATTTT
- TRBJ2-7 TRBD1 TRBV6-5 CASRVGTGGGEQYF TGTGCCAGCAGGGTCGGGACAGGGGGCGGCGAGCAGTACTTC
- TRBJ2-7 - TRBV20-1 CSARDPGAPGKYF TGCAGTGCTAGAGATCCAGGCGCTCCAGGGAAGTACTTC
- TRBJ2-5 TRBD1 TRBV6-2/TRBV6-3 CASSPDRDRIETQYF TGTGCCAGCAGTCCCGACAGGGACCGGATAGAGACCCAGTACTTC
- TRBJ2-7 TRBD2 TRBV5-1 CASSLASASGGINSYEQYF TGCGCCAGCAGCTTGGCCTCGGCTAGCGGGGGTATCAACTCCTACGAGCAGTACTTC
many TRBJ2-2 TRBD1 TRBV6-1 CASRRTGRNTGELFF TGTGCCAGCAGAAGGACAGGGAGAAACACCGGGGAGCTGTTTTTT
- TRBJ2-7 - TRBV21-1 CASSRRRDRDYEQYF TGTGCCAGTAGTCGACGCCGGGACAGGGACTACGAGCAGTACTTC
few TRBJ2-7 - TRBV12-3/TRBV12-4 CASSLAGLYYEQYF TGTGCCAGCAGTTTAGCGGGGTTGTACTACGAGCAGTACTTC
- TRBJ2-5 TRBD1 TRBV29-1 CSVTRDRGRETQYF TGCAGCGTTACCCGGGACAGGGGGCGAGAGACCCAGTACTTC
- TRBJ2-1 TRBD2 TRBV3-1 CASSQLAGVGEQFF TGTGCCAGCAGCCAGTTGGCGGGAGTCGGGGAGCAGTTCTTC
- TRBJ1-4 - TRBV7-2 CASSPGQALRLFF TGTGCCAGCAGCCCGGGACAAGCTCTGAGGCTGTTTTTT
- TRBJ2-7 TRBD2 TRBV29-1 CSAVAGGPLTGEQYF TGCAGCGCCGTAGCGGGAGGGCCTCTTACGGGGGAGCAGTACTTC
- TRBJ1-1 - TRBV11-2 CASSLTLMNTEAFF TGTGCCAGCAGCTTAACCCTCATGAACACTGAAGCTTTCTTT
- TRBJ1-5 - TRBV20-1 CSATWGGNQPQHF TGCAGTGCTACCTGGGGAGGGAATCAGCCCCAGCATTTT
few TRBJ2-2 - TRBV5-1 CASSLVGTNTGELFF TGCGCCAGCAGCTTGGTCGGGACTAACACCGGGGAGCTGTTTTTT
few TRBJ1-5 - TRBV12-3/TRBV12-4 CASSPRSSNQPQHF TGTGCCAGCAGCCCTCGATCGAGCAATCAGCCCCAGCATTTT
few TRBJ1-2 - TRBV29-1 CSVEAGASNNYGYTF TGCAGCGTTGAGGCTGGGGCCTCCAATAACTATGGCTACACCTTC
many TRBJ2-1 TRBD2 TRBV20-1 CSARGLATYNEQFF TGCAGTGCTAGAGGACTAGCGACCTACAATGAGCAGTTCTTC
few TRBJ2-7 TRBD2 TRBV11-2 CASSFRAGAFGDEQYF TGTGCCAGCAGCTTTAGAGCGGGAGCTTTCGGGGACGAGCAGTACTTC
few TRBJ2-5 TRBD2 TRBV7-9 CASGPSGNQETQYF TGTGCCAGCGGCCCTAGCGGGAACCAAGAGACCCAGTACTTC